This T cell receptor beta chain was recovered during a study of blood T cell repertoires in COVID-19. Study overall: The origin of the acute and convalescent COVID-19 samples was the United States, Italy and Spain. In each case, the material was cDNA or gDNA derived from T cells, B-cell-depleted T cells, or PBMCs.

In the original workflow: From reference gene primer amplification, estimates of nucleated cell counts were derived. The repertoire was sequenced with immunoSEQ multiplex PCR; TCRdb's copy has only in-frame clones and lacks some. V and J calls and clone size are those listed in that table; D and trimming were worked out from the DNA. The sample contains over 200,000 clones, around 83% of which appear only once. This TCR was sampled from a woman in her forties or fifties with acute or convalescent COVID-19. What was sequenced was peripheral blood.

CDR3: CASSPAMGGGTEAFF. For the CDR3, the DNA is TGTGCCAGCAGCCCCGCGATGGGGGGAGGCACTGAAGCTTTCTTT. This chain connects TRBV5-4 to TRBJ1-1, with D perhaps TRBD1 (5 bases). V dropped 4 bases and J dropped 4 bases, with 17 bases sitting between them. The V gene's germline CDR1 is SGHNT and CDR2 YYREEE (reference sequence). The CDR3 consists of 15 residues.